The entry below describes one T cell receptor beta chain. This entry is derived from a study of T cell changes during pregnancy in multiple sclerosis. Sequenced by immunoSEQ multiplex PCR; TCRdb stores in-frame clones only, minus some. The sample holds some 14,000 clones, approximately 91% seen once. The germline CDR1 and CDR2 sequences are MNHNS and SASEGT. This CDR3 is built from 15 residues. V lost 1 base to trimming and J lost 5 bases, with 14 bases between them. Sequences were derived from CD8+ T cells from peripheral blood mononuclear cells, sampled in the first trimester of pregnancy. This rearrangement joins TRBV6-1 to TRBJ1-2; tentative D call: TRBD1 (5 bases). The origin of this receptor is a female donor with multiple sclerosis, enrolled in a pregnancy study. The CDR3 loop reads CASSEEGMGGYGYTF. DNA for the CDR3: TGTGCCAGCAGTGAAGAGGGGATGGGGGGTTATGGCTACACCTTC.